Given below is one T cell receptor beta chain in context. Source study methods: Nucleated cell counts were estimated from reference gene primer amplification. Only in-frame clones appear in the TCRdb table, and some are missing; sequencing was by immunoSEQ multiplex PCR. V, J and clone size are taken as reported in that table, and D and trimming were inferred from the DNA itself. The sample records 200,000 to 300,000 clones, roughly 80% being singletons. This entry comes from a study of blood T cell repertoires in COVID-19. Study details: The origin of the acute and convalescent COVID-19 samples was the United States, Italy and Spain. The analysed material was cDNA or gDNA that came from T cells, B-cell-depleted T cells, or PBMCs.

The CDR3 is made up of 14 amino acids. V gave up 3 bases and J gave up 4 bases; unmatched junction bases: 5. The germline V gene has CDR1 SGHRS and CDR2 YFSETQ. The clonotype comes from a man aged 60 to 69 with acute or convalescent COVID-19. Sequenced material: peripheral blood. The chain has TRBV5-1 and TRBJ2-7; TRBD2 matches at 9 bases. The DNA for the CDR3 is TGCGCCAGCAGCTACTCCGGACTAGCGTACGAGCAGTACTTC. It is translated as CASSYSGLAYEQYF.